What follows are 6 T cell receptor beta chains derived from one specimen sequenced in a study of shared clonotypes between healthy human individuals (dated by TCRdb to 2020 to 2021). The library was built by means of the immunoSEQ multiplex PCR assay. TCRdb's version of the immuneACCESS table is confined to in-frame rearrangements and falls short of the full clone set. An unresolved V gene accounts for under half of the shortfall where checked; the remainder is of unknown origin. The sample data list about 1.1 million clones, and approximately 80% of these were observed just once. Over 0.8% of the sample rests with the top ten. Specimen: memory CD4+ T cells from PBMCs. The cell subset or site tag for this specimen amounts to: CD45RA-negative fraction. The origin of the receptors is a man aged 18-30 years in good health. Some clones in this sample may be carry-over from other donors' samples.

The V call is TRBV18, the J call TRBJ2-1, with D unresolved. CDR1 and CDR2 from the germline V gene are KGHSH and LQKENI. This CDR3 region has 14 residues. V shed 1 base and J shed 8 bases, with 12 bases lying between them. CDR3 nucleotide sequence: TGTGCCAGCTCACCACTTATCTCGAGTGATGAGCAGTTCTTC. It is translated as CASSPLISSDEQFF.

The chain employs TRBV2 and TRBJ2-1; 8 nucleotides align to TRBD2. V shed 7 bases, J shed 4 bases, and the junction held 3 bases outside the gene matches. The CDR3 has 13 amino acids. Germline loops: CDR1 SNHLY, CDR2 FYNNEI. The CDR3 region has the DNA TGTGCCAGCAAACGGGAGGGGTACAATGAGCAGTTCTTC. Translating it yields CASKREGYNEQFF.

The gene calls are TRBV15 and TRBJ2-3; TRBD2 might be the D (5 bases). V was pared by 1 base and J by 2 bases, with 13 bases between. The CDR3 extends over 16 amino acids. Germline V gives CDR1 LNHNV, CDR2 YYDKDF (reference sequence). CDR3 sequence: CATSRVSGSFTDTQYF. The CDR3 DNA sequence: TGTGCCACCAGCAGAGTTTCGGGGTCATTCACAGATACGCAGTATTTT.

The chain combines TRBV5-1 with TRBJ2-7; D may correspond to TRBD1 or TRBD2 (5 bases each). Per germline, CDR1 SGHRS and CDR2 YFSETQ. This CDR3 region has 15 residues. V lost 4 bases, J lost 1 base, and 15 bases lay in between. The CDR3 protein is CASSESGTRSYEQYF. DNA for the CDR3: TGCGCCAGCAGCGAGTCAGGGACGAGGTCCTACGAGCAGTACTTC.

The chain uses TRBV5-6 and TRBJ1-1; D is possibly TRBD1 (5 bases). The CDR3 totals 15 residues. V was shortened by 3 bases and J by 8 bases, with 20 bases between the two germline ends. Germline V gives CDR1 SGHDT, CDR2 YYEEEE. This CDR3 is CASSWRGLGPAEAFF. The CDR3 DNA sequence: TGTGCCAGCAGCTGGAGGGGTCTTGGGCCGGCCGAAGCTTTCTTT.

The J gene is TRBJ2-5, the V gene TRBV7-3; no clear D gene. Trimming pared 5 bases from V and 1 base from J, leaving 14 bases between. Looked up from germline, CDR1 is SGHTA and CDR2 is FQGTGA. CDR3 length equals 15 residues. The DNA of the CDR3 is TGTGCCAGCAGCCCTATAGCAGCGACCCAAGAGACCCAGTACTTC. As protein: CASSPIAATQETQYF. The variable domain in full, completed from reference TRBV7-3 and TRBJ2-5, reads GAGVSQTPSNKVTEKGKYVELRCDPISGHTALYWYRQSLGQGPEFLIYFQGTGAADDSGLPNDRFFAVRPEGSVSTLKIQRTERGDSAVYLCASSPIAATQETQYFGPGTRLLVL.